What follows are 17 T cell receptor beta chains derived from one specimen sequenced in a study of cytomegalovirus exposure and HLA in healthy donors. PCR amplification relied on 60 Vbeta primers (plus 13 Jbeta primers). The assay was immunoSEQ multiplex PCR, and TCRdb's table has in-frame clones only and misses some. The sample holds roughly 180,000 clones, about 85% seen once. Sequenced: PBMCs. These receptors all stem from a boy aged 2-15 years in good health and CMV-seronegative.

The V and J genes are TRBV12-1 and TRBJ1-1. TRBV12-1 has pseudogene status. The CDR3 sequence is 14 residues long. This chain's CDR3 is CASSGGLANTEAFF. The DNA of the CDR3 is TGTGCCAGCAGCGGGGGACTAGCGAACACTGAAGCTTTCTTT.

The chain recombines TRBV9 with TRBJ2-4; 8 positions agree with TRBD2. The germline CDR1 and CDR2 sequences are SGDLS and YYNGEE. The CDR3 length is 15 residues. The ends lost 4 bases at V and 2 bases at J; junction bases unmatched: 5. CDR3 sequence: CASSSGGASKNIQYF. The CDR3 coding sequence is TGTGCCAGCAGCTCCGGGGGGGCATCCAAAAACATTCAGTACTTC. Drawing the rest from reference TRBV9 and TRBJ2-4, the complete variable domain is DSGVTQTPKHLITATGQRVTLRCSPRSGDLSVYWYQQSLDQGLQFLIQYYNGEERAKGNILERFSAQQFPDLHSELNLSSLELGDSALYFCASSSGGASKNIQYFGAGTRLSVL.

V gene TRBV27 combines with J gene TRBJ2-2; D gene uncertain. This CDR3 spans 13 amino acids. Germline V lookup: CDR1 MNHEY, CDR2 SMNVEV (reference sequence). The V gene lost 2 bases and the J gene lost 6 bases, with 7 bases spanning the gap. The CDR3 reads CASSLSYAGELFF. DNA of the CDR3: TGTGCCAGCAGTTTAAGCTATGCCGGGGAGCTGTTTTTT.

V and J are TRBV4-2 and TRBJ2-1; 9 bases line up with TRBD2. Per the germline V gene, CDR1 is LGHNA and CDR2 is YNFKEQ. The CDR3 is 14 residues long. The V and J ends lost 2 bases and 6 bases, in that order; junction bases with no gene match: 2. In nucleotides, the CDR3 is TGTGCCAGCAGCCAATCACTAGCGGGCAATGAGCAGTTCTTC. This translates into CASSQSLAGNEQFF.

The chain recombines TRBV19 with TRBJ1-1; D is undetermined. The CDR3 totals 13 residues. Germline V gives CDR1 LNHDA, CDR2 SQIVND (reference sequence). V was trimmed by 5 bases and J by 1 base, leaving 8 bases between them. CDR3 sequence (DNA): TGTGCCAGTAGTCTCAGCGGGAACACTGAAGCTTTCTTT. This sequence encodes CASSLSGNTEAFF.

This sequence joins TRBV4-1 and TRBJ2-1; 7 bases are shared with TRBD2. This CDR3 is built from 18 residues. V lost 1 base and J lost 0; bases outside the gene matches: 9. Per the germline V gene, CDR1 is MGHRA and CDR2 is YSYEKL. This chain's CDR3 is CASSQVGGLAVSYNEQFF. The CDR3 DNA is TGCGCCAGCAGCCAAGTGGGTGGGCTAGCGGTCTCCTACAATGAGCAGTTCTTC.

This clone was detected only a few times. The chain carries TRBV6-1 and TRBJ1-1; D is possibly TRBD1 (5 bases). This CDR3 has 13 amino acids. Looked up from germline, CDR1 is MNHNS and CDR2 is SASEGT. V lost 6 bases and J 5 bases, leaving 13 bases between the germline ends. CDR3 DNA: TGTGCCAGCAGAAACACAGGCGGAACTGAAGCTTTCTTT. Its translation is CASRNTGGTEAFF.

Comment on this clone: Other DNA sequences within the sample encode an identical CDR3. The chain employs TRBV6-6 and TRBJ2-3; 12 positions match TRBD1. The junction had 1 base not matched to a gene; V was cut back by 8 bases and J by 4 bases. The germline CDR1 and CDR2 sequences are MNHNY and SVGAGI (reference sequence). CDR3 length: 13 residues. The CDR3: CASRDRGPDTQYF. CDR3 nucleotide sequence: TGTGCCAGCCGGGACAGGGGGCCAGATACGCAGTATTTT.

The rearrangement uses TRBV14 and TRBJ2-5, with unresolved D. Trimming removed 0 bases from V and 4 bases from J, with 6 bases in between. Looked up from germline, CDR1 is SGHDN and CDR2 is FVKESK. The CDR3 has 13 residues. CDR3 amino acids: CASSQDHVETQYF. The CDR3, as DNA: TGTGCCAGCAGCCAAGATCATGTAGAGACCCAGTACTTC.

The chain carries TRBV2 and TRBJ2-2; tentatively, D is TRBD2 (7 bases). The germline V gene has CDR1 SNHLY and CDR2 FYNNEI. V was trimmed by 6 bases and J by 3 bases, leaving 11 bases between them. There are 14 residues in the CDR3. In nucleotides, the CDR3 is TGTGCCAGCAGAACAGGGAGGGACACCGGGGAGCTGTTTTTT. The encoded protein is CASRTGRDTGELFF.

The gene calls are TRBV27 and TRBJ2-3; TRBD2 agrees at 7 bases. This CDR3 spans 16 amino acids. Losses at the gene ends were 4 bases for V and 0 bases for J; bases not matched to a gene: 7. Germline lookup yields CDR1 MNHEY and CDR2 SMNVEV (reference sequence). The DNA of the CDR3 is TGTGCCAGCAGTTCACTAGCGTTTGGCAGCACAGATACGCAGTATTTT. It codes for CASSSLAFGSTDTQYF.

This chain joins TRBV7-9 and TRBJ2-1; perhaps TRBD1 as D (6 bases). The CDR3 loop spans 13 amino acids. Trimming stripped 5 bases from V and 4 bases from J, with 9 bases between. Germline V CDR1 and CDR2: SEHNR, FQNEAQ (reference sequence). The CDR3 coding sequence is TGTGCCAGCAGCCCCACAGGGTACAATGAGCAGTTCTTC. Its protein product is CASSPTGYNEQFF.

The chain carries TRBV11-2 and TRBJ2-1; 8 bases align to TRBD2. V was clipped by 5 bases and J by 3 bases; unmatched bases: 15. Germline V lookup: CDR1 SGHAT, CDR2 FQNNGV. The CDR3 covers 18 residues. The CDR3 DNA sequence: TGTGCCAGCAGCCCCCCCTACCCGGTCGGGAGGGGCTACAATGAGCAGTTCTTC. Amino acids: CASSPPYPVGRGYNEQFF.

This chain connects TRBV7-6 to TRBJ2-5, with TRBD2 identical over 9 bases. Trimming cost V 3 bases and J 2 bases; bases outside gene matches: 4. CDR1 is SGHVS, CDR2 FNYEAQ, per germline. This CDR3 region has 15 residues. CDR3 bases: TGTGCCAGCAGCTTGCTTAGCGGGGGACAAGAGACCCAGTACTTC. Its protein product is CASSLLSGGQETQYF.

The chain uses TRBV7-9 and TRBJ1-4; 10 bases map to TRBD1. J gave up 7 bases and V 5 bases, and 7 bases lay outside the gene matches. From germline, CDR1 is SEHNR and CDR2 FQNEAQ (reference sequence). This CDR3 is built from 15 residues. The CDR3 DNA is TGTGCCAGCAGCGCGCCGGGACAGGGGAGTGAAAAACTGTTTTTT. Amino acids: CASSAPGQGSEKLFF.

The chain employs TRBV6-5 and TRBJ2-3; 8 positions match TRBD2. Trimming removed 10 bases from V and 3 bases from J; junction bases left unmatched: 9. Germline V gene sequence: CDR1 MNHEY, CDR2 SVGAGI. This CDR3 has 14 residues. The CDR3 is CATAGGAGTDTQYF. CDR3 nucleotide sequence: TGTGCCACTGCCGGGGGGGCGGGGACAGATACGCAGTATTTT.

The chain recombines TRBV6-1 with TRBJ2-3, with 7 positions matching TRBD1. Germline V lookup: CDR1 MNHNS, CDR2 SASEGT. The CDR3 is made up of 15 amino acids. With 5 bases clipped from V and 1 base from J, the junction kept 6 bases outside the gene matches. As DNA, the CDR3 is TGTGCCAGCAGTAAACCTACAGGGGGCACAGATACGCAGTATTTT. Residues: CASSKPTGGTDTQYF.